Included here is one T cell receptor beta chain sequence, with context. No antigen is known for it. Clones were sequenced by immunoSEQ multiplex PCR, and TCRdb holds only the in-frame ones, with some missing. The table has fewer than 55,000 clones, roughly nine tenths seen once. The sample belongs to a study of CD4+ T cells in melanoma. The CDR3 runs to 13 residues. With 3 bases removed from V and 2 bases from J, the gap between germline ends came to 8 bases. Germline V gives CDR1 SGHNT, CDR2 YENEEA. General observations from the study: Neoantigen-specific CD4+ T cells in melanoma reportedly had diverse differentiation states.

The receptor was isolated from a human donor with melanoma. This chain links TRBV11-3 with TRBJ2-7, with D unresolved. Input material: peripheral blood. The CDR3 loop reads CASSLGEAYEQYF. Here the CDR3 DNA reads TGTGCCAGCAGCTTGGGCGAAGCCTACGAGCAGTACTTC.